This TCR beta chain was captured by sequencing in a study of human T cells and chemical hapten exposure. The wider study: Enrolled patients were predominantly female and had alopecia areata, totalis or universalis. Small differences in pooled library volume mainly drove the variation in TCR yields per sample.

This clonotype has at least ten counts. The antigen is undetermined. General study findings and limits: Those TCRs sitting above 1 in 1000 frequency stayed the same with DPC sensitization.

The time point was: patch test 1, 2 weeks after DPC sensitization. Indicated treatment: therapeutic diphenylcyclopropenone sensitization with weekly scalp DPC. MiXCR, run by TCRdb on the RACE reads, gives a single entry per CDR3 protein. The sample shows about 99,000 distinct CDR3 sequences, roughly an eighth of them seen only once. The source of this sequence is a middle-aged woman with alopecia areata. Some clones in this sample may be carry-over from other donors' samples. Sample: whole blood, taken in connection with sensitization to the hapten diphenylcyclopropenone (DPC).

The chain's CDR3 is CSARGGPNEQFF. The DNA of the CDR3 is TGCAGTGCTAGAGGCGGCCCCAATGAGCAGTTCTTC. This chain joins TRBV20-1 and TRBJ2-1; no definite D call. CDR1 and CDR2 (germline): DFQATT, SNEGSKA (reference sequence). The CDR3 is made up of 12 amino acids. With 1 base removed from V and 6 bases from J, the gap between germline ends came to 7 bases.